These 21 T cell receptor beta chains were sequenced from one sample in a study of long-term antiretroviral therapy in people with HIV (dated by TCRdb to between 2020 and 2023). The immunoSEQ hsTCRB v3.0 assay was used at survey level resolution to sequence the TRB variable region. This immuneACCESS table, as held by TCRdb, lists in-frame sequences with V and J called but not all clones. Of the missing ones, under half trace to an unresolved V gene in checked studies; the others have no known cause. A total of some 28,000 clones appear in this sample, more than 90% of them only once. Roughly 8% of the sample is held by the ten biggest clonotypes. The sequencing used unsorted PBMCs, collected 6 to 6.5 years after starting antiretroviral therapy. These receptor sequences come from a man aged 25-40 years with HIV.

This chain joins TRBV7-3 and TRBJ1-6, with 8 bases that match TRBD1. The CDR3 is made up of 14 amino acids. CDR1 and CDR2 from the germline V gene are SGHTA and FQGTGA. V shed 4 bases, J shed 5 bases, and the junction held 1 base outside the gene matches. DNA of the CDR3: TGTGCCAGCAGCTGGGACAGGCATAATTCACCCCTCCACTTT. Protein sequence: CASSWDRHNSPLHF.

DNA for the CDR3: TGTGCCAGCAGAAGGGATCCCCTCACAGATACGCAGTATTTT. Encoded protein: CASRRDPLTDTQYF. The rearrangement uses TRBV6-4 and TRBJ2-3; D gene uncertain. Germline CDR1 is MRHNA and CDR2 is SNTAGT. The V gene lost 6 bases and the J gene lost 2 bases, with 12 bases spanning the gap. This CDR3 has 14 amino acids.

The chain employs TRBV6-1 and TRBJ2-5; D is ambiguous. The V end lost 0 bases, the J end lost 3 bases, and 20 bases lay between the germline ends. Germline V gene sequence: CDR1 MNHNS, CDR2 SASEGT. CDR3 length: 18 amino acids. The CDR3 is CASSEALSKLIQKETQYF. DNA for the CDR3: TGTGCCAGCAGTGAAGCGCTCTCCAAGCTCATCCAGAAAGAGACCCAGTACTTC.

This sequence joins TRBV5-1 and TRBJ2-1; 8 bases fit TRBD2. V shed 2 bases, J shed 0 bases, and the junction held 4 bases outside the gene matches. Germline CDR1 and CDR2: SGHRS and YFSETQ. The CDR3 length is 16 residues. In nucleotides, the CDR3 is TGCGCCAGCAGCTTCCGCGGGGGGATCTCCTACAATGAGCAGTTCTTC. Translated, it gives CASSFRGGISYNEQFF.

This chain uses TRBV6-6 with TRBJ2-5, with D perhaps TRBD2 (6 bases). This CDR3 comprises 14 residues. Looked up from germline, CDR1 is MNHNY and CDR2 is SVGAGI (reference sequence). The V gene lost 8 bases and the J gene lost 4 bases, with 17 bases spanning the gap. The CDR3 sequence: CASQMKGRGETQYF. CDR3 nucleotide sequence: TGTGCCAGCCAGATGAAGGGGCGGGGAGAGACCCAGTACTTC.

The rearrangement links TRBV10-3 to TRBJ2-7, with 7 bases fitting TRBD2. Germline V CDR1 and CDR2: ENHRY, SYGVKD. Trimming took 3 bases from V and 5 from J; bases not matched to a gene: 7. This CDR3 spans 14 amino acids. CDR3 nucleotide sequence: TGTGCCATCAGTGAAGGGCGGGAGAGCGACGAGCAGTACTTC. It yields the protein CAISEGRESDEQYF.

The chain is built from TRBV6-4 and TRBJ2-2; 9 bases are shared with TRBD2. Per the germline V gene, CDR1 is MRHNA and CDR2 is SNTAGT. This CDR3 contains 15 residues. J lost 4 bases, V lost 3 bases, and 3 bases had no gene match. The DNA of the CDR3 is TGTGCCAGCAGTGAGCTAGCGGGGTTCACCGGGGAGCTGTTTTTT. Its translation: CASSELAGFTGELFF.

The chain links TRBV28 to TRBJ2-1; D may be TRBD2 (6 bases). The CDR3 sequence is 13 residues long. Germline CDR1 reads MDHEN; CDR2 reads SYDVKM. V gave up 8 bases and J gave up 7 bases, with 15 bases separating them. As DNA, the CDR3 is TGTGCCAGCGTGAGGGAGGATAGGAATGAGCAGTTCTTC. It translates to CASVREDRNEQFF. The full variable domain, completed using reference TRBV28 and TRBJ2-1, is DVKVTQSSRYLVKRTGEKVFLECVQDMDHENMFWYRQDPGLGLRLIYFSYDVKMKEKGDIPEGYSVSREKKERFSLILESASTNQTSMYLCASVREDRNEQFFGPGTRLTVL.

This rearrangement joins TRBV5-5 to TRBJ2-1, with a weak D call TRBD1 (6 bases). The CDR3 has 14 amino acids. V was trimmed by 2 bases and J by 7 bases, leaving 13 bases between them. Germline CDR1 is SGHKS and CDR2 is YYEKEE (reference sequence). CDR3 sequence reads: CASSLTGSQNEQFF. The CDR3 nucleotides are TGTGCCAGCAGCTTAACAGGGAGCCAAAATGAGCAGTTCTTC.

The chain recombines TRBV11-2 with TRBJ2-7; no reliable D call. V lost 0 bases and J 6 bases, leaving 9 bases between the germline ends. This CDR3 comprises 13 residues. Per germline, CDR1 SGHAT and CDR2 FQNNGV. CDR3 region: CASSLDLSLEQYF. CDR3 DNA sequence: TGTGCCAGCAGCTTAGATCTGTCGCTCGAGCAGTACTTC.

This rearrangement joins TRBV6-1 to TRBJ2-3; D may match TRBD1 or TRBD2 (7 bases each). V was cut by 5 bases and J by 3 bases, with 15 bases left in between. CDR1 and CDR2 (germline): MNHNS, SASEGT. This CDR3 has 15 residues. The CDR3: CASSQGGWMTDTQYF. CDR3 in DNA: TGTGCCAGCAGTCAGGGGGGGTGGATGACAGATACGCAGTATTTT.

CDR3 amino acids: CASSQVPYTEAFF. In DNA, the CDR3 is TGCGCCAGCAGTCAGGTACCTTACACTGAAGCTTTCTTT. This chain links TRBV23-1 with TRBJ1-1; D unclear. TRBV23-1 falls under the ORF class, with uncertain function. This CDR3 is built from 13 residues. Trimming removed 3 bases from V and 3 bases from J, with 8 bases in between.

This chain links TRBV2 with TRBJ2-2; the D call may be TRBD1 or TRBD2 (5 bases each). The CDR3 contains 17 residues. Germline CDR1 reads SNHLY; CDR2 reads FYNNEI. V lost 2 bases and J 2 bases, leaving 15 bases between the germline ends. The CDR3 reads CASSETRGAPNTGELFF. CDR3 coding DNA: TGTGCCAGCAGTGAAACAAGGGGAGCCCCTAACACCGGGGAGCTGTTTTTT.

The rearrangement links TRBV2 to TRBJ1-5, with a weak D call TRBD1 (5 bases). The CDR3 is made up of 14 amino acids. Trimming pared 2 bases from V and 2 bases from J, leaving 7 bases between. The V gene's germline CDR1 is SNHLY and CDR2 FYNNEI. CDR3 region: CASSEMGGNQPQHF. The CDR3 DNA sequence: TGTGCCAGCAGTGAAATGGGGGGCAATCAGCCCCAGCATTTT.

This chain links TRBV28 with TRBJ2-5, with no clear D. This CDR3 contains 13 residues. In germline, CDR1 is MDHEN, CDR2 SYDVKM. V was clipped by 0 bases and J by 5 bases, with 7 bases between them. CDR3 sequence: CASSLWRPETQYF. Here the CDR3 DNA reads TGTGCCAGCAGTTTATGGCGGCCTGAGACCCAGTACTTC.

V and J are TRBV7-9 and TRBJ2-2, with D perhaps being TRBD1 or TRBD2 (6 bases each). The V end lost 5 bases, the J end lost 6 bases, and 22 bases lay between the germline ends. Germline CDR1 is SEHNR and CDR2 is FQNEAQ (reference sequence). The CDR3 consists of 17 residues. CDR3 bases: TGTGCCAGCAGCCACATTGGGGGGACATTGGGGCCCGGGGAGCTGTTTTTT. Protein sequence: CASSHIGGTLGPGELFF.

This chain joins TRBV27 and TRBJ2-1; D is undetermined. Deletions cut 3 bases from V and 2 bases from J, with 8 bases between. CDR3 length: 14 amino acids. Germline loops: CDR1 MNHEY, CDR2 SMNVEV (reference sequence). CDR3 DNA sequence: TGTGCCAGCAGTTTTGGCGGACCCTACAATGAGCAGTTCTTC. Translation: CASSFGGPYNEQFF.

The rearrangement joins TRBV5-1 to TRBJ1-2; no clear D. The germline V and J ends were trimmed by 1 base and 1 base, with 14 bases remaining between them. The CDR3 sequence is 16 residues long. In germline, CDR1 is SGHRS, CDR2 YFSETQ. For the CDR3, the DNA is TGCGCCAGCAGCTTGTTTCTCGCTGGGAGTAACTATGGCTACACCTTC. The encoded protein is CASSLFLAGSNYGYTF.

J is TRBJ2-1 and V is TRBV29-1; tentative D call: TRBD1 (5 bases). The CDR3 has 14 amino acids. Germline-derived CDR1 and CDR2 are SQVTM and ANQGSEA. V was pared by 6 bases and J by 3 bases, with 15 bases between. CDR3 DNA sequence: TGCAGCGTAGGGGCGGCGAACTACTACAATGAGCAGTTCTTC. It specifies CSVGAANYYNEQFF.

The gene calls are TRBV10-3 and TRBJ1-3; D perhaps matches TRBD1 (6 bases). Deletions cut 6 bases from V and 0 bases from J, with 15 bases between. The CDR3 totals 16 residues. The germline CDR1 and CDR2 sequences are ENHRY and SYGVKD. The CDR3 bases are TGTGCCATCAGAAACACCGGGACACACTCTGGAAACACCATATATTTT. Protein sequence: CAIRNTGTHSGNTIYF.

This chain joins TRBV27 and TRBJ2-1, with a possible D match to TRBD2 (5 bases). Germline CDR1 and CDR2: MNHEY and SMNVEV (reference sequence). The CDR3 has 14 amino acids. V lost 4 bases, J lost 4 bases, and 11 bases lay in between. CDR3 amino acids: CASSWQLGYNEQFF. CDR3 sequence (DNA): TGTGCCAGCAGTTGGCAACTAGGATACAATGAGCAGTTCTTC.